This TCR beta chain is from a study of blood T cells in healthy people across ages (dated by TCRdb to between 2014 and 2017). For the study in its entirety: In model experiments, roughly one uniquely barcoded TCR beta cDNA molecule per two T cells was captured by template switching. Using deep sequencing normalized with unique cDNA molecular identifiers, the study measured how TCR beta repertoire diversity changes with age. The donors were split into four age groups: young (average roughly 15 years), middle-aged (around 37), aged (over 55) and long-lived (approximately 80). To avoid experimental bias, donors of different ages were distributed randomly across sequencing lanes. Using the same blood draw, the study looked at two additional independent replicas of 1 million unique cDNA reads for two donors, one aged 18 to 30 and the other aged 80 or older. Results and caveats for the whole study, not just this receptor: As age increased, observed TCR beta diversity per million T cells dropped in a roughly linear way, and a significant reduction was already evident by age about 40. Compared with the aged group, the long-lived group had more naive CD4+ T cells, fewer expanded clones and increased TCR diversity, a pattern suggesting age selection. Because profiling used bulk unsorted PBMCs, naive and antigen-experienced compartments could not be compared conclusively. Estimates of total diversity based on one million sequenced T cells were considered lower bounds and underestimates. Observed TCR beta diversity correlated strongly with the percentage of naive T cells measured by flow cytometry. Donor CMV infection status was unknown, potentially confounding age-related changes in expanded clonotypes.

Systemically healthy Caucasian individuals from Russia, about 38 in total and aged about 6 to 95 years, were included as donors. Each donor gave roughly 9.5 milliliters of peripheral blood, collected into EDTA-treated Vacutainer tubes. Ficoll-Paque density-gradient centrifugation was used to isolate PBMCs, with at least 6.5 million per sample. Trizol reagent was used to extract total RNA from PBMCs, with at least 5 micrograms per sample. The percentages of naive CD45RAhigh/CD27high T cells were determined by flow cytometry on a PBMC aliquot from every donor. Including the terminal cysteine and phenylalanine, the CDR3 comprises 16 residues. Just the 48-base CDR3 DNA is kept, in frame starting at base 1. From the germline V gene (reference sequence), CDR1 is SGHAT and CDR2 is FQDESV. The junction shows trimming of 5 bases on V and 11 bases on J, and the gene matches do not reach 16 bases of it. Library generation was performed with 5' RACE. Sequencing was performed on an Illumina HiSeq 2500. A second 7 to 11 cycle PCR used a sample-barcoded 5' primer and a J-beta primer mix. Each TCR beta cDNA molecule received a unique molecular identifier from a template-switch 5' adaptor carrying 12 random nucleotides. Each sample yielded at least 2.5 million CDR3-containing paired-end reads. The Mint cDNA synthesis kit, primed by a TRBC-specific oligonucleotide, was used to synthesize first-strand cDNA from all RNA. After uracil-DNA glycosylase treatment, a first 18-cycle PCR used universal primers M1SS and BC2_uni_R on all cDNA. Under the source paper's analysis protocol: For normalization, 1 million high-quality reads, each with a distinct molecular identifier, were randomly selected from each sample. Instead of being binned into consensus sequences, reads with shared molecular identifiers were discarded. MiTCR, run with a Q25 quality threshold and the strictest error-elimination algorithm, handled CDR3 identification, clonotype clustering and error correction. A nonparametric unseen species model using Euler transformation provided a lower-bound estimate of total TCR beta diversity. TCRdb applied fastp at Q25 and MiXCR to the public reads, then kept only in-frame beta chains. Every CDR3 protein is listed once, alongside the most common genes and DNA of its rows. What appears here as the V and J calls and clone size reflects TCRdb's work, not the paper's. For this sample the table gives approximately 730,000 distinct CDR3 sequences, of which 53% were detected only once. Roughly two fifths of the sample comes from the top ten.

As concerns this clonotype: Its antigen target is currently unknown. The input lacks base qualities; no much larger clone sits a single base away.

The sequenced sample consisted of blood. The sequence joins TRBV11-1 to TRBJ2-3, with TRBD2 matching 10 junction bases. The sequence was obtained from a man aged 80 or over in good health. CDR3 loop: CASSPRTSGRMEGQYF. The base sequence is TGTGCCAGCAGCCCCCGGACTAGCGGACGAATGGAGGGGCAGTATTTT.